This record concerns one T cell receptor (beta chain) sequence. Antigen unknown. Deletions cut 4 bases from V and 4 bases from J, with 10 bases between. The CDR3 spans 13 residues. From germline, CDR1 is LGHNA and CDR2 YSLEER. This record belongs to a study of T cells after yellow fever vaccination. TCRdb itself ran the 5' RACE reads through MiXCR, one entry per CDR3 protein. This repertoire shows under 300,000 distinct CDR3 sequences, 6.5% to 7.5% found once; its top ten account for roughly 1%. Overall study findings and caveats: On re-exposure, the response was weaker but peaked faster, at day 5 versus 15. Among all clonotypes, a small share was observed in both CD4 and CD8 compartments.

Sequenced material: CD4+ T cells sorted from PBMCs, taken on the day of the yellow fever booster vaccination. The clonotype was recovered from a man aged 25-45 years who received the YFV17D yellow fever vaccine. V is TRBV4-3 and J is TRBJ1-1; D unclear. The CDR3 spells CASSPWLGTEAFF. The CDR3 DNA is TGCGCCAGCAGCCCCTGGTTGGGCACTGAAGCTTTCTTT.